This TCR beta chain came from a study of T cell repertoires in cytomegalovirus infection. Study information: Based on public TCR beta signatures, there were indications of CMV infection and of a matching HLA type. Study-level points and caveats: HLA-C-restricted, CMV-specific TCR beta clonotypes were dominant ex vivo.

V gave up 2 bases and J gave up 5 bases; unmatched junction bases: 5. Germline CDR1 and CDR2: SGHAT and FQNNGV. The CDR3 extends over 16 amino acids. MiXCR, run by TCRdb on the reads, gives a single entry per CDR3 protein. The table shows more than 650,000 distinct CDR3 sequences, with 35% to 45% occurring only once. This clonotype was detected only a few times. Antigen unknown. The sample taken for sequencing was PBMCs. The sequence was collected from a human donor in good health (CMV status not recorded). Some clones in this sample may be carry-over from other donors' samples. The chain recombines TRBV11-2 with TRBJ2-3; 12 nucleotides line up with TRBD2. The CDR3 sequence: CASSLSQGLAGDTQYF. The CDR3 DNA reads TGTGCCAGCAGCTTAAGCCAGGGACTAGCGGGAGATACGCAGTATTTT.